Listed here are 3 T cell receptor beta chains from one sample, sequenced in a study of cytotoxic CD8 clonotypes in ibrutinib-treated CLL. Some clones are missing from TCRdb's copy, which holds only in-frame ones; the method was immunoSEQ multiplex PCR. The sample shows some 200,000 clones, over 60% of them seen only once. The specimen comprised PBMCs, sampled after 24 months of ibrutinib treatment. The receptors originated from a human donor with chronic lymphocytic leukemia.

V usage is TRBV7-9 and J usage is TRBJ2-1; tentatively, D is TRBD2 (6 bases). Per germline, CDR1 SEHNR and CDR2 FQNEAQ (reference sequence). CDR3 length: 15 residues. Trimming took off 4 bases at V and 0 bases at J, with 10 bases between the two ends. DNA for the CDR3: TGTGCCAGCAGCTCCGGGGGAAGCTCCTACAATGAGCAGTTCTTC. It yields the protein CASSSGGSSYNEQFF.

This sequence joins TRBV7-9 and TRBJ2-7, with TRBD2 as a possible D gene (5 bases). The germline V gene has CDR1 SEHNR and CDR2 FQNEAQ (reference sequence). The CDR3 sequence is 15 residues long. V was pared by 5 bases and J by 5 bases, with 19 bases between. CDR3 DNA sequence: TGTGCCAGCAGCCTTGGAGCACTAGGTCTACACGAGCAGTACTTC. This encodes CASSLGALGLHEQYF. The entire variable domain, with the rest obtained from reference TRBV7-9 and TRBJ2-7, is as follows: DTGVSQNPRHKITKRGQNVTFRCDPISEHNRLYWYRQTLGQGPEFLTYFQNEAQLEKSRLLSDRFSAERPKGSFSTLEIQRTEQGDSAMYLCASSLGALGLHEQYFGPGTRLTVT.

The chain carries TRBV5-1 and TRBJ1-4; D may be TRBD1 (6 bases). Germline V gene lookup returns CDR1 SGHRS and CDR2 YFSETQ. V was shortened by 5 bases and J by 0 bases, with 17 bases between the two germline ends. This CDR3 region has 17 residues. The CDR3 DNA sequence: TGCGCCAGCAGGCGTGGACAGATTATAGCAACTAATGAAAAACTGTTTTTT. This translates into CASRRGQIIATNEKLFF.